These 31 T cell receptor beta chains came from one sample sequenced in a study of CD8 T cells in ankylosing spondylitis (dated by TCRdb to 2017 to 2019). The investigation overall reported the following: A TCR beta motif made up of 7 to 9 highly homologous amino acid variants appeared to be characteristic of blood from ankylosing spondylitis patients.

Library creation used 5' RACE. Sequencing took place on an Illumina HiSeq 2500. TCRdb took the public reads, trimmed them with fastp at Q25, ran MiXCR for clone calling and kept in-frame beta chains. Every entry covers one CDR3 protein and lists the most common genes and DNA from its rows. The sample table records about 540,000 distinct CDR3 sequences; approximately 12% of these occur just once. Approximately 7% of the sample is taken by the ten largest. These receptors are not linked to any known antigen. The sample taken for sequencing was blood, either unsorted or a sorted T cell fraction (not recorded which). All receptors derive from a male donor with ankylosing spondylitis.

This clonotype turned up a few times. This chain connects TRBV20-1 to TRBJ2-3; 9 bases fit TRBD1. The CDR3 covers 15 residues. The germline CDR1 and CDR2 sequences are DFQATT and SNEGSKA (reference sequence). V shed 6 bases, J shed 4 bases, and the junction held 11 bases outside the gene matches. CDR3 in amino acids: CSARPLTGGADTQYF. Written as DNA, the CDR3 is TGCAGTGCCCGCCCTCTGACAGGGGGGGCAGATACGCAGTATTTT.

This clonotype was detected many times. The chain is built from TRBV29-1 and TRBJ2-1; 11 bases map to TRBD2. Germline trimming cut 8 bases from V and 6 bases from J; bases unmatched to any gene: 12. The germline gives CDR1 SQVTM, CDR2 ANQGSEA. The CDR3 length is 15 residues. The chain's CDR3 is CSCGGTGTSGNEQFF. The CDR3 coding sequence is TGCAGCTGTGGGGGGACCGGGACTAGCGGCAATGAGCAGTTCTTC.

A few counts support this clonotype. V gene TRBV4-1 combines with J gene TRBJ2-2, with 14 bases identical to TRBD2. Germline loops: CDR1 MGHRA, CDR2 YSYEKL. The J segment lost 6 bases and the V segment lost 6 bases, leaving 0 bases of the junction unmatched. CDR3 length equals 14 residues. In DNA, the CDR3 is TGCGCCAGCAGGGGACTAGCGGGAGCCGGGGAGCTGTTTTTT. As protein: CASRGLAGAGELFF.

This clonotype was counted a few times. The rearrangement links TRBV20-1 to TRBJ2-1; TRBD2 aligns across 9 bases. This CDR3 has 13 amino acids. The J segment lost 7 bases and the V segment lost 2 bases, leaving 3 bases of the junction unmatched. Germline CDR1 is DFQATT and CDR2 is SNEGSKA (reference sequence). CDR3 protein: CSARLAGMNEQFF. CDR3 DNA sequence: TGCAGTGCTAGACTAGCGGGAATGAATGAGCAGTTCTTC.

This sequence joins TRBV5-1 and TRBJ1-1; D not resolved. The V gene's germline CDR1 is SGHRS and CDR2 YFSETQ. The CDR3 length is 14 residues. V lost 1 base and J lost 1, with 8 bases in between. Written as DNA, the CDR3 is TGCGCCAGCAGCTTGTTGAATCGGAACACTGAAGCTTTCTTT. This encodes CASSLLNRNTEAFF.

This clonotype was recorded many times. The gene calls are TRBV5-1 and TRBJ2-2; D might be TRBD2 (6 bases). CDR3 length: 15 amino acids. Per the germline V gene, CDR1 is SGHRS and CDR2 is YFSETQ. Trimming removed 0 bases from V and 6 bases from J, with 12 bases in between. The CDR3 DNA reads TGCGCCAGCAGCTTGGGTGTAGCGGCTGCCGGGGAGCTGTTTTTT. Amino acid sequence: CASSLGVAAAGELFF.

This clonotype came up a few times. The chain is built from TRBV6-4 and TRBJ2-7; 12 nucleotides line up with TRBD2. Unmatched junction bases numbered 3, after V lost 6 bases and J lost 3 bases. Germline loops: CDR1 MRHNA, CDR2 SNTAGT. This CDR3 contains 14 residues. The CDR3 is CASRELAGGYEQYF. Written as DNA, the CDR3 is TGTGCCAGCAGGGAACTAGCGGGAGGCTACGAGCAGTACTTC.

The chain recombines TRBV3-1 with TRBJ1-1; the D is unclear. The ends were cut back, 3 bases at V and 3 bases at J, with 8 bases in the middle. Germline CDR1 LGHDT, CDR2 YNNKEL (reference sequence). The CDR3 is made up of 13 amino acids. The CDR3 DNA sequence: TGTGCCAGCAGCCACGAAGAATACACTGAAGCTTTCTTT. It specifies CASSHEEYTEAFF.

The chain combines TRBV7-9 with TRBJ1-2; D gene uncertain. The V gene lost 2 bases and the J gene lost 6 bases, with 13 bases spanning the gap. The CDR3 runs 14 residues. Germline CDR1 SEHNR, CDR2 FQNEAQ (reference sequence). CDR3 amino acids: CASSLNMGGNGYTF. The DNA of the CDR3 is TGTGCCAGCAGCTTAAACATGGGAGGTAATGGCTACACCTTC.

This chain connects TRBV6-1 to TRBJ2-5; D is undetermined. The CDR3 loop spans 13 amino acids. V lost 6 bases and J 1 base, leaving 9 bases between the germline ends. CDR1 MNHNS and CDR2 SASEGT come from the germline V gene. CDR3 residues: CASSVHPQETQYF. The CDR3 DNA follows: TGTGCCAGCAGCGTACACCCCCAAGAGACCCAGTACTTC.

This clonotype appeared a few times. The rearrangement joins TRBV24-1 to TRBJ2-3, with 13 nucleotides matching TRBD2. This CDR3 is built from 17 residues. CDR1 and CDR2 from the germline V gene are KGHDR and SFDVKD. V gave up 4 bases and J gave up 2 bases; unmatched junction bases: 5. The CDR3 DNA reads TGTGCCACCAGTGACCCGGGACTAGCGGGGCACACAGATACGCAGTATTTT. This sequence encodes CATSDPGLAGHTDTQYF.

V and J are TRBV15 and TRBJ1-4; 8 nucleotides match TRBD1. V lost 2 bases, J lost 7 bases, and 6 bases stayed unmatched. The germline V gene encodes CDR1 LNHNV and CDR2 YYDKDF (reference sequence). CDR3 length: 15 residues. CDR3 sequence (DNA): TGTGCCACCAGCAGACAACAGGGGGAAGCTGAAAAACTGTTTTTT. This translates into CATSRQQGEAEKLFF.

V usage is TRBV5-1 and J usage is TRBJ1-4; 7 positions agree with TRBD1. The CDR3 sequence is 14 residues long. V lost 0 bases to trimming and J lost 6 bases; unmatched junction nucleotides: 2. Germline V gene lookup returns CDR1 SGHRS and CDR2 YFSETQ. The CDR3 loop reads CASSLDRGDEKLFF. The CDR3 DNA follows: TGCGCCAGCAGCTTGGACAGGGGAGATGAAAAACTGTTTTTT.

The chain has TRBV12-3 or TRBV12-4 and TRBJ2-1; D may correspond to TRBD1 or TRBD2 (6 bases each). V lost 7 bases and J lost 6, with 16 bases in between. The CDR3 is 14 amino acids. Here the CDR3 DNA reads TGTGCCAGCACCCCCGGGGGCGATTCCAATGAGCAGTTCTTC. It specifies CASTPGGDSNEQFF.

There are a few counts of this clonotype. As DNA, the CDR3 is TGTGCCAGCAGCCAAAGGGCCGGGGCCTCTAATGAAAAACTGTTTTTT. Protein sequence: CASSQRAGASNEKLFF. The chain has TRBV3-1 and TRBJ1-4; D may be TRBD1 (5 bases). CDR1 and CDR2 (germline): LGHDT, YNNKEL (reference sequence). This CDR3 has 16 amino acids. V shed 2 bases and J shed 3 bases, with 13 bases lying between them.

This clonotype has ten or more counts. This chain links TRBV7-9 with TRBJ2-1; 7 bases line up with TRBD1. There are 15 residues in the CDR3. The germline V gene encodes CDR1 SEHNR and CDR2 FQNEAQ (reference sequence). The trim removed 5 bases at V and 4 bases at J, leaving 8 bases unmatched. CDR3 bases: TGTGCCAGCAGCCCCAGACAGGGTTCGTACAATGAGCAGTTCTTC. This codes for CASSPRQGSYNEQFF.

The V and J genes are TRBV5-5 and TRBJ1-2, with no clear D. This CDR3 comprises 15 residues. Germline V gene data show CDR1 as SGHKS and CDR2 as YYEKEE (reference sequence). V dropped 4 bases and J dropped 4 bases, with 17 bases sitting between them. Here the CDR3 reads CASSRERENTYGYTF. The CDR3 nucleotides read TGTGCCAGCAGCCGAGAGAGGGAAAATACCTATGGCTACACCTTC.

This clonotype was detected many times. The V gene is TRBV7-8, the J gene TRBJ2-1; D call uncertain. The CDR3 sequence is 13 residues long. Germline V gives CDR1 SGHVS, CDR2 FQNEAQ. The V end was cut by 6 bases, the J end by 5 bases, with 11 bases between. This CDR3 reads CASRGILNNEQFF. As DNA, the CDR3 is TGTGCCAGCAGGGGGATTCTCAACAATGAGCAGTTCTTC.

The chain uses TRBV14 and TRBJ2-7; 9 nucleotides agree with TRBD1. After removal of 8 bases from V and 1 base from J, the junction contained 9 bases not matched to a gene. Germline values: CDR1 SGHDN, CDR2 FVKESK. The CDR3 has 15 residues. The CDR3 nucleotides are TGTGCCAGCGCAATCACAGGGGGCGAGTCCTACGAGCAGTACTTC. Its protein is CASAITGGESYEQYF.

This clonotype was detected ten times or more. Mismatch with germline at one junction end may stem from a read error. The V and J genes are TRBV20-1 and TRBJ1-2; D might be TRBD1 (5 bases). Germline V gene data show CDR1 as DFQATT and CDR2 as SNEGSKA (reference sequence). The CDR3 contains 15 residues. The chain's CDR3 is CSAMGQGEKGYGYTF. For the CDR3, the DNA is TGCAGCGCTATGGGGCAGGGTGAAAAAGGCTATGGCTACACCTTC.

This clonotype was seen repeatedly, ten times or more. This rearrangement joins TRBV7-9 to TRBJ2-3, with 9 bases that match TRBD2. From germline, CDR1 is SEHNR and CDR2 FQNEAQ (reference sequence). J lost 7 bases, V lost 1 base, and 6 bases had no gene match. The CDR3 spans 15 residues. The CDR3 loop is CASSLGLSGRNTQYF. CDR3 nucleotides: TGTGCCAGCAGCTTAGGGCTTAGCGGGAGAAATACGCAGTATTTT.

This sequence joins TRBV11-2 and TRBJ2-7, with TRBD1 matching over 9 bases. Trimming removed 0 bases from V and 6 bases from J; junction bases left unmatched: 18. The CDR3 runs to 19 residues. The germline V gene has CDR1 SGHAT and CDR2 FQNNGV. CDR3 nucleotide sequence: TGTGCCAGCAGCTTAGATTTCCCAGGCCCGGGACAGGGAGGAGGCGAGCAGTACTTC. Translating it yields CASSLDFPGPGQGGGEQYF.

The chain uses TRBV19 and TRBJ2-1, with 15 bases lining up with TRBD2. V gave up 4 bases and J gave up 9 bases; unmatched junction bases: 16. Germline V lookup: CDR1 LNHDA, CDR2 SQIVND (reference sequence). CDR3 size: 19 residues. CDR3 loop: CASSTKGRTSGRAYREQFF. The CDR3 DNA is TGTGCCAGTAGTACCAAAGGACGGACTAGCGGGAGGGCGTACCGTGAGCAGTTCTTC.

V and J are TRBV2 and TRBJ2-3; D remains ambiguous. V lost 6 bases to trimming and J lost 0 bases, with 7 bases between them. CDR1 SNHLY and CDR2 FYNNEI come from the germline V gene. The CDR3 extends over 13 amino acids. The CDR3 DNA reads as TGTGCCAGCAGCGATCTTAGCACAGATACGCAGTATTTT. This sequence encodes CASSDLSTDTQYF.

This clonotype occurred many times. V is TRBV29-1 and J is TRBJ2-3; 12 bases are a match to TRBD2. The CDR3 loop spans 17 amino acids. The germline CDR1 and CDR2 sequences are SQVTM and ANQGSEA. V trimming: 3 bases; J trimming: 7 bases; junction bases outside the gene matches: 14. CDR3 in DNA: TGCAGCGTTGACGAGGCTAGCGGGAGGGCCCGTCTAAATACGCAGTATTTT. Protein sequence: CSVDEASGRARLNTQYF.

This clonotype was seen only a few times. The chain is built from TRBV5-6 and TRBJ2-1; 7 bases align to TRBD1. Germline lookup yields CDR1 SGHDT and CDR2 YYEEEE. V trimming: 2 bases; J trimming: 4 bases; junction bases outside the gene matches: 6. This CDR3 has 15 residues. The CDR3 loop is CASSFRGQIYNEQFF. CDR3 in DNA: TGTGCCAGCAGCTTTAGGGGACAGATTTACAATGAGCAGTTCTTC.

This rearrangement joins TRBV11-2 to TRBJ2-5, with D possibly being TRBD2 (6 bases). The CDR3 is 13 amino acids. Germline lookup yields CDR1 SGHAT and CDR2 FQNNGV. The V gene lost 2 bases and the J gene lost 4 bases, with 8 bases spanning the gap. As DNA, the CDR3 is TGTGCCAGCAGCTTACCGGGAGTAGAGACCCAGTACTTC. It specifies CASSLPGVETQYF.

The chain is built from TRBV10-1 and TRBJ2-1; 9 bases line up with TRBD2. V dropped 3 bases and J dropped 1; count of bases not matched to a gene: 7. Germline CDR1 is WNHNN and CDR2 is SYGVQD (reference sequence). CDR3 length: 17 residues. The CDR3 DNA sequence: TGCGCCAGCAGTGACAGCGGGAGGTCTTCTTCCTACAATGAGCAGTTCTTC. This gives the protein CASSDSGRSSSYNEQFF.

This clonotype was seen more than once but under ten times. V gene TRBV11-2 combines with J gene TRBJ2-1, with D uncertain. CDR3 size: 18 residues. Germline CDR1 SGHAT, CDR2 FQNNGV. V lost 2 bases and J 0 bases, leaving 17 bases between the germline ends. CDR3 protein: CASSLISNELSSYNEQFF. The CDR3 DNA sequence: TGTGCCAGCAGCTTAATTTCTAATGAGCTGAGCTCCTACAATGAGCAGTTCTTC.

This clonotype was counted ten times or more. DNA for the CDR3: TGCAGCGTTGAAGAGGCGCGAGAAAAGGGCTCTCTTCACTACGAGCAGTACGTC. This gives the protein CSVEEAREKGSLHYEQYV. The genes are TRBV29-1 and TRBJ2-7; no definite D call. From germline, CDR1 is SQVTM and CDR2 ANQGSEA. Trimming shortened V by 0 bases and J by 3 bases, and 24 bases separated the two germline ends. The CDR3 is made up of 18 amino acids.

J is TRBJ1-1 and V is TRBV25-1; TRBD1 matches 7 bases. Germline-derived CDR1 and CDR2 are MGHDK and SYGVNS. V was pared by 0 bases and J by 9 bases, with 4 bases of the junction left unmatched. The CDR3 loop spans 13 amino acids. The CDR3 reads CASSEYAGGQAFF. CDR3 bases: TGTGCCAGCAGTGAATACGCAGGGGGACAAGCTTTCTTT.